The clone carrying this T cell receptor beta chain was counted a few times. V gave up 6 bases and J gave up 7 bases, with 15 bases separating them. Looked up from germline, CDR1 is KGHSH and CDR2 is LQKENI. CDR3 length: 14 amino acids. The data belong to a study of T cells of healthy individuals. TCRdb reanalysed the 5' RACE reads using MiXCR and keeps one entry per CDR3 protein. The table lists roughly 76,000 distinct CDR3 sequences, more than 5% of them singletons. This receptor was taken from a female donor in good health. The chain joins TRBV18 to TRBJ2-2; D is undetermined. CDR3: CASSRSRSHGELFF. In DNA form, the CDR3 reads TGTGCCAGCTCGAGGTCCAGGTCTCACGGGGAGCTGTTTTTT. The complete variable domain, with remaining parts taken from reference TRBV18 and TRBJ2-2, reads NAGVMQNPRHLVRRRGQEARLRCSPMKGHSHVYWYRQLPEEGLKFMVYLQKENIIDESGMPKERFSAEFPKEGPSILRIQQVVRGDSAAYFCASSRSRSHGELFFGEGSRLTVL.